These 14 T cell receptor beta chains came from one sample sequenced in a study of blood T cell repertoires in COVID-19. The data were produced by immunoSEQ multiplex PCR, yet TCRdb's version contains in-frame clones alone and is incomplete. The table records 200,000 to 250,000 clones, roughly 90% of them present only once. The sequenced sample was peripheral blood. The receptors here all came from a man aged 70-80 years with acute or convalescent COVID-19.

This clone was counted once. The V call is TRBV7-3, the J call TRBJ2-3; possible D gene TRBD2, 6 bases. The V end lost 3 bases, the J end lost 8 bases, and 18 bases lay between the germline ends. This CDR3 region has 15 residues. Germline loops: CDR1 SGHTA, CDR2 FQGTGA. The CDR3 region has the DNA TGTGCCAGCAGCTTTGGGATCCCGGGGGTATTTACGCAGTATTTT. This encodes CASSFGIPGVFTQYF.

The rearrangement joins TRBV4-1 to TRBJ2-7; D is possibly TRBD1 (6 bases). This CDR3 spans 16 amino acids. V shed 0 bases and J shed 4 bases, with 16 bases lying between them. The germline CDR1 and CDR2 sequences are MGHRA and YSYEKL. The CDR3 protein is CASSQDPDRLPYEQYF. The CDR3 DNA reads TGCGCCAGCAGCCAAGACCCCGACAGGCTACCTTACGAGCAGTACTTC.

The gene calls are TRBV12-3 or TRBV12-4 and TRBJ2-3; maybe TRBD1 (6 bases). The CDR3 has 13 amino acids. V lost 6 bases to trimming and J lost 8 bases, with 15 bases between them. As DNA, the CDR3 is TGTGCCAGCAGCCTAGGGGGAAAGGGTACGCAGTATTTT. It yields the protein CASSLGGKGTQYF.

This clone was picked up one time. This chain connects TRBV30 to TRBJ1-5; no definite D call. V dropped 1 base and J dropped 0 bases, with 10 bases sitting between them. CDR3 size: 15 residues. CDR1 GTSNPN and CDR2 SVGIG come from the germline V gene (reference sequence). The CDR3 is CAWSGGSGSNQPQHF. The CDR3 nucleotides read TGTGCCTGGAGTGGTGGGTCAGGTAGCAATCAGCCCCAGCATTTT.

V usage is TRBV3-1 (or the pseudogene TRBV3-2) and J usage is TRBJ2-7, with 10 bases fitting TRBD2. The CDR3 sequence is 16 residues long. Germline V gives CDR1 LGHDT, CDR2 YNNKEL (reference sequence). Trimming took 1 base from V and 3 from J; bases not matched to a gene: 6. CDR3 protein: CASSQAGLATFYEQYF. The CDR3 DNA is TGTGCCAGCAGCCAAGCGGGACTAGCGACCTTCTACGAGCAGTACTTC.

This rearrangement joins TRBV2 to TRBJ1-6, with unresolved D. In germline, CDR1 is SNHLY, CDR2 FYNNEI. This CDR3 region has 15 residues. The V end was cut by 8 bases, the J end by 0 bases, with 11 bases between. CDR3 loop: CASLEESSYNSPLHF. CDR3 coding DNA: TGTGCCAGCTTGGAGGAGAGCTCCTATAATTCACCCCTCCACTTT. The complete variable domain, with remaining parts taken from reference TRBV2 and TRBJ1-6, reads EPEVTQTPSHQVTQMGQEVILRCVPISNHLYFYWYRQILGQKVEFLVSFYNNEISEKSEIFDDQFSVERPDGSNFTLKIRSTKLEDSAMYFCASLEESSYNSPLHFGNGTRLTVT.

V and J are TRBV5-1 and TRBJ1-5; 7 bases fit TRBD1. Looked up from germline, CDR1 is SGHRS and CDR2 is YFSETQ. The CDR3 runs to 14 residues. J was trimmed by 5 bases and V by 4 bases; bases with no gene match: 6. The CDR3 sequence: CASSPGDRHQPQHF. The DNA for the CDR3 is TGCGCCAGCAGCCCTGGGGACAGACATCAGCCCCAGCATTTT.

This chain links TRBV5-1 with TRBJ2-3, with TRBD1 identical over 7 bases. CDR1 SGHRS and CDR2 YFSETQ come from the germline V gene. After removal of 4 bases from V and 1 base from J, the junction contained 6 bases not matched to a gene. CDR3 size: 15 residues. The CDR3 DNA follows: TGCGCCAGCAGCAGTCAAACAGGGGGCACAGATACGCAGTATTTT. This translates into CASSSQTGGTDTQYF.

CDR3 sequence: CATNRPNSGNTIYF. The CDR3 nucleotides are TGTGCCACGAACAGGCCCAACTCTGGAAACACCATATATTTT. The chain combines TRBV28 with TRBJ1-3; the D gene is possibly TRBD1 (5 bases). The CDR3 is 14 residues long. Germline CDR1 and CDR2: MDHEN and SYDVKM. Trimming took off 10 bases at V and 0 bases at J, with 13 bases between the two ends.

The chain combines TRBV7-2 with TRBJ2-5; 12 nucleotides align to TRBD2. V dropped 5 bases and J dropped 4; count of bases not matched to a gene: 2. Germline values: CDR1 SGHTA, CDR2 FQGNSA. CDR3 length: 14 amino acids. CDR3 nucleotide sequence: TGTGCCAGCAGCCGGACTAGCGGGGTAGAGACCCAGTACTTC. Residues: CASSRTSGVETQYF. The variable domain in full, with the rest retrieved from reference TRBV7-2 and TRBJ2-5, is GAGVSQSPSNKVTEKGKDVELRCDPISGHTALYWYRQSLGQGLEFLIYFQGNSAPDKSGLPSDRFSAERTGGSVSTLTIQRTQQEDSAVYLCASSRTSGVETQYFGPGTRLLVL.

CDR3 residues: CASINGRTASFQYF. DNA for the CDR3: TGTGCCAGCATCAATGGCAGGACTGCTTCATTTCAGTACTTC. This rearrangement joins TRBV27 to TRBJ2-4; a possible D gene is TRBD2 (5 bases). The V and J ends lost 7 bases and 11 bases respectively, with 21 bases between them. This CDR3 comprises 14 residues. Germline V gene sequence: CDR1 MNHEY, CDR2 SMNVEV (reference sequence).

This sequence joins TRBV6-5 and TRBJ2-7; a weak D match, TRBD1 (5 bases). The CDR3 has 12 amino acids. Germline CDR1 is MNHEY and CDR2 is SVGAGI. Trimming took off 6 bases at V and 2 bases at J, with 8 bases between the two ends. The CDR3 coding sequence is TGTGCCAGCAGCTCAGGGACCTACGAGCAGTACTTC. Translating it yields CASSSGTYEQYF.

This rearrangement joins TRBV30 to TRBJ2-3, with D possibly being TRBD2 (6 bases). Germline values: CDR1 GTSNPN, CDR2 SVGIG (reference sequence). The V and J ends lost 0 bases and 3 bases respectively, with 13 bases between them. The length of the CDR3 is 15 residues. The CDR3 loop reads CAWSVLTGVTDTQYF. The CDR3 region has the DNA TGTGCCTGGAGTGTGTTAACGGGAGTAACAGATACGCAGTATTTT.

V usage is TRBV28 and J usage is TRBJ2-5; 12 bases are a match to TRBD1. CDR3 length: 15 residues. The J segment lost 5 bases and the V segment lost 7 bases, leaving 8 bases of the junction unmatched. Germline CDR1 and CDR2: MDHEN and SYDVKM. CDR3 bases: TGTGCCAGCACCACGGGGACAGGGGGCTTTGAGACCCAGTACTTC. As protein: CASTTGTGGFETQYF.